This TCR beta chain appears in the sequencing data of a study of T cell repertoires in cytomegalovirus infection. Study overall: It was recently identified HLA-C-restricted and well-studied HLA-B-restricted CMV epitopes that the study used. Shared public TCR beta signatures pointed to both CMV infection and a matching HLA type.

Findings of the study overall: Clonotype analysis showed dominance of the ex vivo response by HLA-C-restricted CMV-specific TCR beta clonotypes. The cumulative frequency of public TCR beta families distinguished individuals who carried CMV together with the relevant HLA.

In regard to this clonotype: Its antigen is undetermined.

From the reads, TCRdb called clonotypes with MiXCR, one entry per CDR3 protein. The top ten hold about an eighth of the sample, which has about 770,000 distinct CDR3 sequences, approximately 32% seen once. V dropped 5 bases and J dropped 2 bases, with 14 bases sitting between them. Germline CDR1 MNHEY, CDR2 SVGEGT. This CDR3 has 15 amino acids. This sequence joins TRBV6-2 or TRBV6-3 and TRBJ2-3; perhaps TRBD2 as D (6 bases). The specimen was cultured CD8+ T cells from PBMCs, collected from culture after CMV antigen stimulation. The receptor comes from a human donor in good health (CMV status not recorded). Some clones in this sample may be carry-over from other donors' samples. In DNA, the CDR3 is TGTGCCAGCAGTCCCCTGTCGGGGGTCACAGATACGCAGTATTTT. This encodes CASSPLSGVTDTQYF.